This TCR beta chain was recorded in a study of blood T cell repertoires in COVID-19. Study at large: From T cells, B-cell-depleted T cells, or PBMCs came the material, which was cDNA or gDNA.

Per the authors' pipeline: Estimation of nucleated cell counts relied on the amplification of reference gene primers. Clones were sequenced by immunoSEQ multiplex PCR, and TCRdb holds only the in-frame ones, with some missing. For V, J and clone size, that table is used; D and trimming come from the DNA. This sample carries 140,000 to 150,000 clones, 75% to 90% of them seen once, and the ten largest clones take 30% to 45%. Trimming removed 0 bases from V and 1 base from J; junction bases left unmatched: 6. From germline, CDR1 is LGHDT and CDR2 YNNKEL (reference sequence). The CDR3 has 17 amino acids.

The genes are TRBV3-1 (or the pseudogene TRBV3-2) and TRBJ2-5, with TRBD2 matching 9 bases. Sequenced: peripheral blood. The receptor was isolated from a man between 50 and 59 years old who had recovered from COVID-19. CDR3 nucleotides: TGTGCCAGCAGCCAAGATCCCTCGCGGGGGGGCCAAGAGACCCAGTACTTC. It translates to CASSQDPSRGGQETQYF.